What follows are 14 T cell receptor beta chains derived from one specimen sequenced in a study of cytomegalovirus exposure and HLA in healthy donors. 60 Vbeta and 13 Jbeta primers were used in PCR. The repertoire was sequenced with immunoSEQ multiplex PCR; TCRdb's copy has only in-frame clones and lacks some. The sample consists of fewer than 100,000 clones, under 75% of them appearing once. The sample was PBMCs. All receptors come from a female donor in good health and CMV-seronegative.

The chain has TRBV2 and TRBJ1-5, with 9 positions matching TRBD1. The germline V gene encodes CDR1 SNHLY and CDR2 FYNNEI. This CDR3 is built from 14 residues. After removal of 8 bases from V and 5 bases from J, the junction contained 7 bases not matched to a gene. The DNA of the CDR3 is TGTGCCAGCTCCGGGACAGGGTGGGATCAGCCCCAGCATTTT. It is translated as CASSGTGWDQPQHF. Drawing the rest from reference TRBV2 and TRBJ1-5, the complete variable domain is EPEVTQTPSHQVTQMGQEVILRCVPISNHLYFYWYRQILGQKVEFLVSFYNNEISEKSEIFDDQFSVERPDGSNFTLKIRSTKLEDSAMYFCASSGTGWDQPQHFGDGTRLSIL.

This chain uses TRBV25-1 with TRBJ2-2, with 8 nucleotides matching TRBD1. The V gene end was trimmed by 6 bases and the J gene end by 7 bases; junction bases not matched to a gene: 4. This CDR3 comprises 13 residues. In germline, CDR1 is MGHDK, CDR2 SYGVNS. The CDR3, as DNA: TGTGCCAGCAGACGACAGGGGCACGGGGAGCTGTTTTTT. It yields the protein CASRRQGHGELFF.

The chain joins TRBV6-1 to TRBJ1-5; possibly TRBD1 for D (6 bases). Germline CDR1 is MNHNS and CDR2 is SASEGT. CDR3 length: 14 residues. The V gene lost 2 bases and the J gene lost 7 bases, with 12 bases spanning the gap. The CDR3, as DNA: TGTGCCAGCAGTGAATGGGGGGGGCGGCAGCCCCAGCATTTT. It encodes CASSEWGGRQPQHF.

The chain links TRBV7-9 to TRBJ1-2; 7 bases line up with TRBD1. Trimming at V came to 5 bases and at J to 8 bases, leaving 8 bases not matched to a gene. CDR1 is SEHNR, CDR2 FQNEAQ, per germline (reference sequence). The CDR3 length is 13 residues. The CDR3, as DNA: TGTGCCAGCAGCCGCCGGGACAGTCGCGGCTACACCTTC. Protein product: CASSRRDSRGYTF.

The chain uses TRBV9 and TRBJ1-2; the match to TRBD1 covers 7 bases. The CDR3 extends over 16 amino acids. J lost 4 bases, V lost 0 bases, and 9 bases had no gene match. Germline CDR1 is SGDLS and CDR2 is YYNGEE. CDR3 region: CASSVGQGDVTYGYTF. The CDR3 DNA is TGTGCCAGCAGCGTAGGACAGGGAGACGTAACCTATGGCTACACCTTC.

The V and J genes are TRBV7-9 and TRBJ2-1; TRBD1 matches 8 bases. Germline lookup yields CDR1 SEHNR and CDR2 FQNEAQ (reference sequence). Germline trimming cut 5 bases from V and 3 bases from J; bases unmatched to any gene: 3. The CDR3 contains 14 residues. The CDR3 DNA reads as TGTGCCAGCAGCGGCGGGACAGGCTACAATGAGCAGTTCTTC. Amino acids: CASSGGTGYNEQFF.

The chain uses TRBV6-1 and TRBJ2-3; TRBD1 aligns across 9 bases. Losses at the gene ends were 0 bases for V and 4 bases for J; bases not matched to a gene: 11. This CDR3 is 18 amino acids long. Germline CDR1 is MNHNS and CDR2 is SASEGT. CDR3 DNA sequence: TGTGCCAGCAGTGAAGCGCTGGGACAGGGAGGCGAGGCAGATACGCAGTATTTT. Its protein product is CASSEALGQGGEADTQYF.

The CDR3 DNA follows: TGTGCCAGCTCACCACGTGGGACAGAACTCTACGAGCAGTACTTC. Encoded protein: CASSPRGTELYEQYF. The chain joins TRBV18 to TRBJ2-7; 7 bases are a match to TRBD1. Losses at the gene ends were 1 base for V and 3 bases for J; bases not matched to a gene: 6. CDR1 is KGHSH, CDR2 LQKENI, per germline. The CDR3 spans 15 residues.

The chain is built from TRBV28 and TRBJ1-2; the match to TRBD1 covers 8 bases. CDR1 is MDHEN, CDR2 SYDVKM, per germline. The V segment lost 6 bases and the J segment 4 bases; nucleotides outside the gene matches: 7. There are 14 residues in the CDR3. CDR3 residues: CASRTDRGSYGYTF. The CDR3 nucleotides read TGTGCCAGCAGGACTGACAGGGGATCCTATGGCTACACCTTC.

CDR3 region: CASKTTTNEKLFF. The CDR3 region has the DNA TGTGCCAGCAAGACAACAACTAATGAAAAACTGTTTTTT. J is TRBJ1-4 and V is TRBV2; D uncertain. There are 13 residues in the CDR3. The V and J ends lost 7 bases and 0 bases respectively, with 6 bases between them. Germline loops: CDR1 SNHLY, CDR2 FYNNEI.

The chain combines TRBV7-3 with TRBJ2-7; 9 bases line up with TRBD1. Germline assignment: CDR1 SGHTA and CDR2 FQGTGA. V lost 4 bases and J lost 3; bases outside the gene matches: 7. This CDR3 is 15 amino acids long. CDR3 loop: CASSSPDRGVYEQYF. Here the CDR3 DNA reads TGTGCCAGCAGCTCTCCCGACAGGGGGGTCTACGAGCAGTACTTC.

This chain links TRBV6-5 with TRBJ2-1; TRBD1 is a possible D gene (6 bases). The V gene lost 7 bases and the J gene lost 4 bases, with 17 bases spanning the gap. The V gene's germline CDR1 is MNHEY and CDR2 SVGAGI. CDR3 length equals 15 residues. CDR3 nucleotide sequence: TGTGCCAGCACCCTGATGAAGGACAGTTACAATGAGCAGTTCTTC. This gives the protein CASTLMKDSYNEQFF.

The V and J genes are TRBV4-1 and TRBJ1-5, with no clear D. There are 18 residues in the CDR3. Germline V gene sequence: CDR1 MGHRA, CDR2 YSYEKL. V lost 4 bases, J lost 4 bases, and 23 bases lay in between. The CDR3 here is CASSPGAIHAEGNQPQHF. Written as DNA, the CDR3 is TGCGCCAGCAGCCCAGGTGCAATCCACGCAGAGGGAAATCAGCCCCAGCATTTT.

In its sample, this clone was seen a few times. CDR3 in amino acids: CASSNTGTSGSYNEQFF. CDR3 DNA sequence: TGTGCCAGCAGCAACACCGGGACTAGCGGATCCTACAATGAGCAGTTCTTC. The chain employs TRBV9 and TRBJ2-1; TRBD2 matches at 11 bases. V was pared by 4 bases and J by 1 base, with 7 bases of the junction left unmatched. Germline V gives CDR1 SGDLS, CDR2 YYNGEE. This CDR3 is built from 17 residues.